The 16 T cell receptor beta chains below all came from one sample that was sequenced in a study of cytomegalovirus exposure and HLA in healthy donors. The PCR was carried out with 60 Vbeta primers and 13 Jbeta primers. Using immunoSEQ multiplex PCR, the repertoire was profiled, and TCRdb retains in-frame clones only, with some absent. The sample has tens of thousands of clones; 81% are singletons. The sequenced sample was PBMCs. The receptors derive from a girl aged 2-10 years in good health and CMV-seropositive.

The rearrangement links TRBV5-6 to TRBJ2-1; D unclear. The CDR3 has 15 amino acids. Trimming removed 2 bases from V and 0 bases from J, with 9 bases in between. Germline assignment: CDR1 SGHDT and CDR2 YYEEEE. As DNA, the CDR3 is TGTGCCAGCAGCTTTCGGTTTATCTCCTACAATGAGCAGTTCTTC. Translation: CASSFRFISYNEQFF. Combining the CDR3 with reference TRBV5-6 and TRBJ2-1 gives the whole variable domain DAGVTQSPTHLIKTRGQQVTLRCSPKSGHDTVSWYQQALGQGPQFIFQYYEEEERQRGNFPDRFSGHQFPNYSSELNVNALLLGDSALYLCASSFRFISYNEQFFGPGTRLTVL.

This rearrangement joins TRBV19 to TRBJ1-5; D is perhaps TRBD1 (6 bases). The CDR3 consists of 15 residues. The germline V gene encodes CDR1 LNHDA and CDR2 SQIVND (reference sequence). The V end lost 4 bases, the J end lost 3 bases, and 13 bases lay between the germline ends. The CDR3 loop reads CASSTAGGLNQPQHF. CDR3 in DNA: TGTGCCAGTAGTACTGCCGGGGGGCTCAATCAGCCCCAGCATTTT.

This chain uses TRBV7-9 with TRBJ1-1; 12 bases fit TRBD1. The germline V gene has CDR1 SEHNR and CDR2 FQNEAQ (reference sequence). Trimming at V came to 4 bases and at J to 5 bases, leaving 5 bases not matched to a gene. CDR3 length: 15 amino acids. This chain's CDR3 is CASSSRDRGQTEAFF. CDR3 DNA: TGTGCCAGCAGCTCCCGGGACAGGGGGCAAACTGAAGCTTTCTTT.

J is TRBJ1-2 and V is TRBV6-5; D gene uncertain. Germline assignment: CDR1 MNHEY and CDR2 SVGAGI. This CDR3 spans 16 amino acids. The V and J ends lost 1 base and 5 bases respectively, with 17 bases between them. The CDR3 protein is CASSYFSPPADYGYTF. The CDR3 coding sequence is TGTGCCAGCAGTTACTTTAGCCCTCCGGCGGATTATGGCTACACCTTC.

The chain carries TRBV11-3 and TRBJ2-7, with D perhaps matching TRBD2 (5 bases). The length of the CDR3 is 12 residues. In germline, CDR1 is SGHNT, CDR2 YENEEA. Trimming took 0 bases from V and 6 from J, leaving 6 bases between them. In nucleotides, the CDR3 is TGTGCCAGCAGCTTAGATCGGGGCGAGCAGTACTTC. Its protein is CASSLDRGEQYF.

The J gene is TRBJ2-1, the V gene TRBV5-1; TRBD2 matches 9 bases. The CDR3 is 17 residues long. Germline CDR1 reads SGHRS; CDR2 reads YFSETQ. J was trimmed by 4 bases and V by 4 bases; bases with no gene match: 12. The CDR3 DNA is TGCGCCAGCAGCACGAGATCTAGCGGGATTGCATACAATGAGCAGTTCTTC. Its translation: CASSTRSSGIAYNEQFF.

The chain recombines TRBV4-1 with TRBJ2-7; 9 positions match TRBD1. The CDR3 is 14 amino acids. Germline trimming cut 1 base from V and 11 bases from J; bases unmatched to any gene: 9. Per germline, CDR1 MGHRA and CDR2 YSYEKL. In DNA, the CDR3 is TGCGCCAGCAGCCAAGCGTCCCGGGACAGGGAGAAGTACTTC. It yields the protein CASSQASRDREKYF.

The chain is built from TRBV9 and TRBJ1-1; TRBD1 might be the D (5 bases). The CDR3 spans 13 residues. CDR1 SGDLS and CDR2 YYNGEE come from the germline V gene. V was trimmed by 0 bases and J by 7 bases, leaving 10 bases between them. CDR3 bases: TGTGCCAGCAGCGTAGGGGCGGGGCTTGAAGCTTTCTTT. Translated: CASSVGAGLEAFF.

The rearrangement joins TRBV7-8 to TRBJ2-1; D might be TRBD1 (6 bases). This CDR3 has 15 residues. Germline-derived CDR1 and CDR2 are SGHVS and FQNEAQ. V was clipped by 8 bases and J by 2 bases, with 16 bases between them. CDR3 region: CASDTRQAAYNEQFF. In DNA, the CDR3 is TGTGCCAGCGATACCCGACAGGCGGCCTACAATGAGCAGTTCTTC. Together with reference TRBV7-8 and TRBJ2-1, the CDR3 gives the full variable domain: GAGVSQSPRYKVAKRGQDVALRCDPISGHVSLFWYQQALGQGPEFLTYFQNEAQLDKSGLPSDRFFAERPEGSVSTLKIQRTQQEDSAVYLCASDTRQAAYNEQFFGPGTRLTVL.

The rearrangement links TRBV2 to TRBJ1-5; TRBD1 matches 7 bases. CDR3 length: 13 residues. V was clipped by 7 bases and J by 4 bases; unmatched bases: 4. From germline, CDR1 is SNHLY and CDR2 FYNNEI. CDR3 in DNA: TGTGCCAGCACCCCGGACAGGAATCAGCCCCAGCATTTT. Residues: CASTPDRNQPQHF.

The table lists this clone with a few counts. The chain links TRBV18 to TRBJ1-5; a weak D match, TRBD1 (5 bases). Between the trimmed V and J ends, which lost 1 base and 5 bases, there was a span of 12 bases. The CDR3 length is 15 residues. Germline V gene sequence: CDR1 KGHSH, CDR2 LQKENI. CDR3 sequence reads: CASSPLRGPDQPQHF. The CDR3 coding sequence is TGTGCCAGCTCACCACTAAGGGGCCCCGATCAGCCCCAGCATTTT.

This chain joins TRBV25-1 and TRBJ2-3, with 8 bases matching TRBD2. CDR3 length equals 17 residues. Per germline, CDR1 MGHDK and CDR2 SYGVNS. The trim removed 1 base at V and 4 bases at J, leaving 10 bases unmatched. The CDR3 loop reads CASSESGSGGDADTQYF. The CDR3 DNA reads as TGTGCCAGCAGTGAATCTGGGAGCGGGGGAGACGCAGATACGCAGTATTTT.

This clone was counted a single time. The chain employs TRBV30 and TRBJ1-2; possibly TRBD1 for D (6 bases). Trimming stripped 0 bases from V and 6 bases from J, with 17 bases between. The CDR3 length is 15 residues. Germline lookup yields CDR1 GTSNPN and CDR2 SVGIG (reference sequence). CDR3 nucleotide sequence: TGTGCCTGGAGTGTACTCCAGGGGCTTTTTGATGGCTACACCTTC. Residues: CAWSVLQGLFDGYTF. The full variable domain, its missing parts supplied by reference TRBV30 and TRBJ1-2, is SQTIHQWPATLVQPVGSPLSLECTVEGTSNPNLYWYRQAAGRGLQLLFYSVGIGQISSEVPQNLSASRPQDRQFILSSKKLLLSDSGFYLCAWSVLQGLFDGYTFGSGTRLTVV.

The chain employs TRBV4-1 and TRBJ1-4; TRBD1 might be the D (5 bases). The V gene's germline CDR1 is MGHRA and CDR2 YSYEKL. This CDR3 is 14 amino acids long. The V end was cut by 4 bases, the J end by 7 bases, with 13 bases between. CDR3 coding DNA: TGCGCCAGCAGCCTAGGGGCCTCGGGTGAAAAACTGTTTTTT. Amino acid sequence: CASSLGASGEKLFF.

This chain joins TRBV6-5 and TRBJ1-5, with D possibly matching TRBD1 (5 bases). The V gene's germline CDR1 is MNHEY and CDR2 SVGAGI. Trimming pared 0 bases from V and 7 bases from J, leaving 13 bases between. The CDR3 has 15 residues. The CDR3 region has the DNA TGTGCCAGCAGTTACTCTCAGGGTCTTGGGCAGCCCCAGCATTTT. Protein product: CASSYSQGLGQPQHF.

The chain couples TRBV27 to TRBJ1-2; TRBD1 agrees at 7 bases. With 6 bases clipped from V and 2 bases from J, the junction kept 6 bases outside the gene matches. This CDR3 comprises 14 residues. Germline CDR1 MNHEY, CDR2 SMNVEV (reference sequence). CDR3 loop: CASSPGQLNYGYTF. The CDR3 nucleotides read TGTGCCAGCAGCCCGGGACAGCTCAACTATGGCTACACCTTC.